This T cell receptor beta chain is drawn from a study of CD8+ T cells in alopecia areata. Whole-study context: Treated patients took oral tofacitinib at 5 to 10 mg twice daily. For 6 to 18 months, tofacitinib was taken, and 6 months off drug followed.

As the sequencing template, cDNA was produced by extracting RNA and reverse transcribing it. Sequencing used immunoSEQ multiplex PCR; TCRdb keeps in-frame clones, though not all of them. Of about 180,000 clones listed, around 60% are singletons. CDR3 length: 17 residues. V was trimmed by 1 base and J by 0 bases, leaving 10 bases between them. Germline values: CDR1 SGHAT, CDR2 FQNNGV. Overall study results and limits: Lesional scalp, especially alopecia totalis/universalis, showed higher clonality than normal scalp. Sharing of TCRs across patients appeared less clear than in mice, possibly for HLA-related reasons.

This clone appeared a few times. The antigen is undetermined. Source: CD4+ T cells sorted from blood, taken at week 0. This sequence was found in a human donor with alopecia areata. This chain uses TRBV11-2 with TRBJ1-6, with D unresolved. CDR3 residues: CASSLVPRSSYNSPLHF. The CDR3 DNA follows: TGTGCCAGCAGCTTAGTCCCGCGCAGCTCCTATAATTCACCCCTCCACTTT.